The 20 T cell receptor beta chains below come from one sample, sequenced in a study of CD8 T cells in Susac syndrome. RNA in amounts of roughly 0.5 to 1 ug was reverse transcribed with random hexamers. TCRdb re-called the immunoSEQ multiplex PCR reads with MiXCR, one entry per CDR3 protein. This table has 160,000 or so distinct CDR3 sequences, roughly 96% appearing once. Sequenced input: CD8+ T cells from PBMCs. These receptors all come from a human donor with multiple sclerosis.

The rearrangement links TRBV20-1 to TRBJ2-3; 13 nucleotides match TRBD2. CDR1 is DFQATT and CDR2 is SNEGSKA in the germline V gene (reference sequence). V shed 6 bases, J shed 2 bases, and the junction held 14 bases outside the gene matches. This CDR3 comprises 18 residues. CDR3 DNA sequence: TGCAGTGCAAACCAATACCCGGGACTAGCGGGAAACACAGATACGCAGTATTTT. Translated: CSANQYPGLAGNTDTQYF.

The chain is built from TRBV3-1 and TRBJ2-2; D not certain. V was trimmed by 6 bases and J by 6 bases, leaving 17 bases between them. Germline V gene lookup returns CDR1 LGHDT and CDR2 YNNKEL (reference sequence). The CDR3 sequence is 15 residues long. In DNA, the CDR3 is TGTGCCAGCAGACACCATCGACCGGATCCCGGGGAGCTGTTTTTT. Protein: CASRHHRPDPGELFF.

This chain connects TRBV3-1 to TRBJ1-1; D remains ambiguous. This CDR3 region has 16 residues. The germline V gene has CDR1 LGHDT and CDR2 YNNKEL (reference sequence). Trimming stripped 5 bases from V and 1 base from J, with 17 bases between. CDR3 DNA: TGTGCCAGCAGCATTGTCCCTCCGTTTGGGAACACTGAAGCTTTCTTT. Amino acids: CASSIVPPFGNTEAFF.

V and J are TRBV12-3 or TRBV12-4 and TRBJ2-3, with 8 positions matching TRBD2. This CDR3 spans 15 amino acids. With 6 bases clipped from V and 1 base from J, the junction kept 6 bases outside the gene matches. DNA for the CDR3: TGTGCCAGCAGCCCGGCGCGGGGGGGCACAGATACGCAGTATTTT. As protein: CASSPARGGTDTQYF.

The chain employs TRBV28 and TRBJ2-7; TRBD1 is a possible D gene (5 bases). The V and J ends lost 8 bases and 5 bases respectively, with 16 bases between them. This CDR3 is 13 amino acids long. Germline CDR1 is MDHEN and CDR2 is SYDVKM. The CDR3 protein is CASDTTVGHEQYF. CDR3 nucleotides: TGTGCCAGCGACACGACCGTGGGGCACGAGCAGTACTTC.

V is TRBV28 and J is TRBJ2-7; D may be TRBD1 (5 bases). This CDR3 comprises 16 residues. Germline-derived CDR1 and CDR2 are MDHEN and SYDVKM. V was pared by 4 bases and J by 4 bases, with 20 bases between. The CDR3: CASSSPPFREEYEQYF. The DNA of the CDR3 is TGTGCCAGCAGTTCTCCTCCGTTCAGGGAAGAGTACGAGCAGTACTTC.

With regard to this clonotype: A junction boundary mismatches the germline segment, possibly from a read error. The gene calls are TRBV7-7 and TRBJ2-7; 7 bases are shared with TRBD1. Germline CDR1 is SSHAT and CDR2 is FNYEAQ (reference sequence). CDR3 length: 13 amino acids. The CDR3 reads CASSLHRGYEQYF. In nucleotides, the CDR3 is TGTGCTAGCAGCTTACACAGGGGCTACGAGCAGTACTTC.

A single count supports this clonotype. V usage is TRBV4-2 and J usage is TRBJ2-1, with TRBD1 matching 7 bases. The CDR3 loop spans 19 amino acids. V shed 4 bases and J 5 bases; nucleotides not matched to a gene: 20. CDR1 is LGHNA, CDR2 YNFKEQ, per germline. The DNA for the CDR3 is TGTGCCAGCAGCCGAGAACTTCTGGACAGGACCCCACCTAACAATGAGCAGTTCTTC. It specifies CASSRELLDRTPPNNEQFF.

CDR3 nucleotide sequence: TGCAGCACAGGGGAAGAGACCCAGTACTTC. This translates into CSTGEETQYF. The chain is built from TRBV29-1 and TRBJ2-5, with 7 bases fitting TRBD1. The V gene end was trimmed by 8 bases and the J gene end by 3 bases; junction bases not matched to a gene: 0. The germline CDR1 and CDR2 sequences are SQVTM and ANQGSEA. This CDR3 comprises 10 residues. Full variable domain (rest looked up from reference TRBV29-1 and TRBJ2-5): SAVISQKPSRDICQRGTSLTIQCQVDSQVTMMFWYRQQPGQSLTLIATANQGSEATYESGFVIDKFPISRPNLTFSTLTVSNMSPEDSSIYLCSTGEETQYFGPGTRLLVL.

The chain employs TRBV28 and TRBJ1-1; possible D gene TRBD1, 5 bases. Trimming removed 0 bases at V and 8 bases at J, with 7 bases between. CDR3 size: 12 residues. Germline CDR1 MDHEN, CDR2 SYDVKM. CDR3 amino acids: CASSLWTEEAFF. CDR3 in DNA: TGTGCCAGCAGTTTATGGACAGAAGAAGCTTTCTTT.

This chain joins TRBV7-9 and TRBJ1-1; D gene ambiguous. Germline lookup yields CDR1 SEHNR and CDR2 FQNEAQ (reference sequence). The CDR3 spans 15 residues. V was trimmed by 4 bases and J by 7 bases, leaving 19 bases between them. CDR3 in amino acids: CASSSPEGGMDEAFF. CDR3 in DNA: TGTGCCAGCAGCTCCCCCGAGGGAGGGATGGATGAAGCTTTCTTT.

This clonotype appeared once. The CDR3 DNA is TGTGCCAGCAGCCACGGACAGAACTATGGCTACACCTTC. The encoded protein is CASSHGQNYGYTF. The chain employs TRBV14 and TRBJ1-2; weak D call: TRBD1 (6 bases). Germline assignment: CDR1 SGHDN and CDR2 FVKESK. The CDR3 is 13 residues long. Trimming left V 3 bases short and J 2 bases short, with 7 bases between.

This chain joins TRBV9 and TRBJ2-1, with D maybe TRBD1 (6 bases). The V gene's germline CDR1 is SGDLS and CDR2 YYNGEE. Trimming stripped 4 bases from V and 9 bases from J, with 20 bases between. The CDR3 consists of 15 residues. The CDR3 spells CASSLWDTNRVEQFF. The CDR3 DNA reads TGTGCCAGCAGCCTTTGGGACACGAACAGGGTTGAGCAGTTCTTC.

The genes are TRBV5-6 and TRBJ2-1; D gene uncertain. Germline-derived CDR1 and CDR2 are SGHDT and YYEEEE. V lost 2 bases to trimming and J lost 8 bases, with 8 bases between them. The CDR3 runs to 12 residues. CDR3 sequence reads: CASSFKWDEQFF. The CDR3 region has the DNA TGTGCCAGCAGCTTCAAGTGGGATGAGCAGTTCTTC.

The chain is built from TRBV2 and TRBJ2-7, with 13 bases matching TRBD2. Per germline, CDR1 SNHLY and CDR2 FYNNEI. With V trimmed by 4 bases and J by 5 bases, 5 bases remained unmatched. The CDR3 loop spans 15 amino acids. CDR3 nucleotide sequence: TGTGCCAGCAGTGTGGGACTAGCGGGAATCGACGAGCAGTACTTC. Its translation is CASSVGLAGIDEQYF.

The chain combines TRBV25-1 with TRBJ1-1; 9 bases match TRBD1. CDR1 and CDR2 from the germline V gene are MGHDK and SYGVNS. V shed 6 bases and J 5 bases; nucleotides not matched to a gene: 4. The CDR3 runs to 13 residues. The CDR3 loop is CASRGQGRTEAFF. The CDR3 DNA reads TGTGCCAGCAGAGGACAGGGGCGGACTGAAGCTTTCTTT.

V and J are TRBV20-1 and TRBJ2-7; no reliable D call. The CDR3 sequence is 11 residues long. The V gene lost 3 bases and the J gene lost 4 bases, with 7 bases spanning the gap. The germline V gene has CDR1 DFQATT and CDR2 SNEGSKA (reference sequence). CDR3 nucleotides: TGCAGTGCTAGCGTGATATACGAGCAGTACTTC. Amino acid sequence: CSASVIYEQYF.

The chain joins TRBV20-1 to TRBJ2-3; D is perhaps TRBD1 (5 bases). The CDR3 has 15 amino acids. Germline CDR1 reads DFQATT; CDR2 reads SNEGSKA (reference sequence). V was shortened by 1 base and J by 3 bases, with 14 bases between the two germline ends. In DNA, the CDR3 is TGCAGTGCTAGAGGGAGACAGCAGAATACAGATACGCAGTATTTT. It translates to CSARGRQQNTDTQYF.

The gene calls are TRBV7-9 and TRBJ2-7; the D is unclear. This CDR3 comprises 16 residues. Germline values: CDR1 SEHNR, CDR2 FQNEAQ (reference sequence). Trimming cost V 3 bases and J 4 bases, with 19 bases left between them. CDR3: CASSLVGRSQFYEQYF. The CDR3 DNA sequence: TGTGCCAGCAGCTTGGTGGGCAGATCGCAGTTTTACGAGCAGTACTTC.

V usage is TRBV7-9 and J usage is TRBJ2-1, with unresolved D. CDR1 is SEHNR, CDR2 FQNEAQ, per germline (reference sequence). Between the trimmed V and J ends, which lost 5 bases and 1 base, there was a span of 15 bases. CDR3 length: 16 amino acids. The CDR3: CASSPVRTPSYNEQFF. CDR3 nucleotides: TGTGCCAGCAGCCCAGTACGGACGCCATCCTACAATGAGCAGTTCTTC.